This T cell receptor (beta chain) was sequenced for a study of TIL therapy for anti-PD-1-resistant metastatic lung cancer. Study at large: Median tumor PD-L1 proportion score was approximately 6.3%. Tumors carried a median roughly 1.5 non-synonymous mutations per megabase.

Remarks on this clone: Its antigen is undetermined.

Sequencing used immunoSEQ v3. Sequenced by immunoSEQ multiplex PCR; TCRdb stores in-frame clones only, minus some. Of 54,000 or so clones listed, 73% were seen once; the top ten hold around 1.9%. Time point in this sample: pre-treatment sample, taken before nivolumab and TIL therapy. Adults with stage 4 NSCLC were enrolled in a phase I trial. Notes on the study in general: The baseline peripheral repertoire was partially replaced by infused TIL clonotypes that later decayed.

Germline CDR1 and CDR2: MNHEY and SVGAGI. V was pared by 3 bases and J by 4 bases, with 13 bases between. The CDR3 consists of 15 residues. The sequence was collected from a person aged 25 to 80 with non-small cell lung cancer. The sample in question was blood, obtained at baseline. V usage is TRBV6-5 and J usage is TRBJ2-1, with D perhaps matching TRBD2 (7 bases). DNA of the CDR3: TGTGCCAGCAGTTATGAGGGGGGGCCGTACAATGAGCAGTTCTTC. The encoded protein is CASSYEGGPYNEQFF.